This T cell receptor beta chain was sequenced in a study of cytomegalovirus exposure and HLA in healthy donors. Looking at the study overall: Out of roughly 170 million T cells, an earlier analysis found about 120 million unique TCR beta sequences in total. As released early, the data held 80 million to 90 million unique TCRs from HLA-typed donors. Study outcomes and limitations: The authors later found HLA-associated TCR beta chains more clonally expanded than equally common others. An analysis that came later showed most CMV-associated TCR beta chains appearing HLA-restricted.

PCR employed 60 Vbeta and 13 Jbeta primers. Generated by immunoSEQ multiplex PCR, the TCRdb table keeps only in-frame clones and is missing some. The data show 70,000 to 95,000 clones, 78% seen once. A word on this clone: Its specificity is not known.

Germline assignment: CDR1 MGHDK and CDR2 SYGVNS. Trimming cost V 10 bases and J 9 bases; bases outside gene matches: 18. This CDR3 spans 15 amino acids. Specimen: PBMCs. The receptor was derived from a man aged 40-49 years in good health and CMV-seronegative. The genes are TRBV25-1 and TRBJ2-1, with 7 bases lining up with TRBD2. The CDR3 nucleotides read TGTGCCATTAGACTTCGGGACTACGGACGCGGTGAGCAGTTCTTC. It yields the protein CAIRLRDYGRGEQFF.